These 11 T cell receptor beta chains share one sample of origin, sequenced in a study of identical twins. Using its own MiXCR run on the 5' RACE reads, TCRdb lists one record per CDR3 protein. This sample has over 500,000 distinct CDR3 sequences, with roughly 21% found just once. These data were likewise used in another study, on T cells expressing NK-cell markers.

The sample was CD4+ T cells sorted from blood. These receptors were taken from a woman under 30 in good health.

The chain recombines TRBV10-1 with TRBJ2-1; 12 positions agree with TRBD2. CDR1 and CDR2 (germline): WNHNN, SYGVQD (reference sequence). The CDR3 consists of 15 residues. Trimming removed 4 bases from V and 3 bases from J; junction bases left unmatched: 1. In DNA, the CDR3 is TGCGCCAGCAGTGGGACTAGCGGGGACTACAATGAGCAGTTCTTC. Its translation is CASSGTSGDYNEQFF.

The genes are TRBV7-2 and TRBJ2-1; possibly TRBD2 for D (6 bases). Germline loops: CDR1 SGHTA, CDR2 FQGNSA. V was shortened by 5 bases and J by 2 bases, with 10 bases between the two germline ends. This CDR3 spans 14 amino acids. CDR3 residues: CASSLRRAYNEQFF. In nucleotides, the CDR3 is TGTGCCAGCAGCCTGCGGAGGGCCTACAATGAGCAGTTCTTC.

The genes are TRBV5-5 and TRBJ2-7, with 8 nucleotides matching TRBD2. Per the germline V gene, CDR1 is SGHKS and CDR2 is YYEKEE (reference sequence). The CDR3 contains 14 residues. V was pared by 4 bases and J by 4 bases, with 7 bases of the junction left unmatched. The CDR3: CASSAPGLVYEQYF. The CDR3 nucleotides are TGTGCCAGCAGCGCCCCGGGACTAGTTTACGAGCAGTACTTC.

This clonotype was seen more than once but under ten times. This sequence joins TRBV20-1 and TRBJ2-3, with D perhaps TRBD1 (5 bases). The CDR3 is made up of 11 amino acids. V lost 6 bases, J lost 4 bases, and 8 bases lay in between. Germline CDR1 is DFQATT and CDR2 is SNEGSKA (reference sequence). The CDR3 nucleotides are TGCAGTGCCCTGACAGCAGATACGCAGTATTTT. Protein sequence: CSALTADTQYF.

This clonotype was seen a handful of times. This chain uses TRBV11-1 with TRBJ2-2; the D is unclear. CDR1 and CDR2 from the germline V gene are SGHAT and FQDESV (reference sequence). V was trimmed by 5 bases and J by 2 bases, leaving 18 bases between them. This CDR3 has 17 amino acids. CDR3 region: CASSPGRYGLNTGELFF. The CDR3 coding sequence is TGTGCCAGCAGCCCCGGCCGGTACGGGCTAAACACCGGGGAGCTGTTTTTT.

The J gene is TRBJ1-1, the V gene TRBV12-3 or TRBV12-4; D not certain. The V and J ends lost 4 bases and 5 bases respectively, with 11 bases between them. This CDR3 spans 13 amino acids. This CDR3 reads CASSSTVRTEAFF. In DNA form, the CDR3 reads TGTGCCAGCAGTTCCACAGTAAGGACTGAAGCTTTCTTT.

The chain employs TRBV30 and TRBJ2-7; a weak D match, TRBD1 (5 bases). V was shortened by 0 bases and J by 0 bases, with 9 bases between the two germline ends. In germline, CDR1 is GTSNPN, CDR2 SVGIG (reference sequence). The CDR3 extends over 14 amino acids. The CDR3, as DNA: TGTGCCTGGAGTGTGGGGCAGCCCTCCTACGAGCAGTACTTC. It is translated as CAWSVGQPSYEQYF.

In this sample, this clonotype turned up a few times. The chain has TRBV3-1 and TRBJ1-1; 7 nucleotides agree with TRBD1. There are 14 residues in the CDR3. Germline V gene sequence: CDR1 LGHDT, CDR2 YNNKEL (reference sequence). V was clipped by 2 bases and J by 3 bases; unmatched bases: 3. CDR3 DNA sequence: TGTGCCAGCAGCCAAAGGGGGCTGGACACTGAAGCTTTCTTT. It codes for CASSQRGLDTEAFF. Full variable domain (outside the CDR3, taken from reference TRBV3-1 and TRBJ1-1): DTAVSQTPKYLVTQMGNDKSIKCEQNLGHDTMYWYKQDSKKFLKIMFSYNNKELIINETVPNRFSPKSPDKAHLNLHINSLELGDSAVYFCASSQRGLDTEAFFGQGTRLTVV.

V is TRBV6-1 and J is TRBJ2-5; 11 bases are shared with TRBD2. V gave up 6 bases and J gave up 4 bases; unmatched junction bases: 16. This CDR3 has 18 amino acids. Per the germline V gene, CDR1 is MNHNS and CDR2 is SASEGT. The CDR3 sequence is CASRSSYLAGGYGETQYF. CDR3 nucleotide sequence: TGTGCCAGCAGATCCAGTTATTTAGCGGGAGGGTATGGAGAGACCCAGTACTTC.

The table lists this clonotype with a few counts. CDR3 nucleotides: TGTGCCAGCAGCGTAGAGGGAGGGAGGGATTCACCCCTCCACTTT. Its protein product is CASSVEGGRDSPLHF. V gene TRBV9 combines with J gene TRBJ1-6; D not resolved. Trimming took 0 bases from V and 8 from J, leaving 12 bases between them. Looked up from germline, CDR1 is SGDLS and CDR2 is YYNGEE. The CDR3 has 15 amino acids.

This clonotype was detected only a few times. The gene calls are TRBV6-4 and TRBJ2-3; a weak D match, TRBD2 (5 bases). The CDR3 extends over 17 amino acids. Between the trimmed V and J ends, which lost 8 bases and 5 bases, there was a span of 26 bases. Germline V CDR1 and CDR2: MRHNA, SNTAGT. CDR3 sequence reads: CASPAVGERSTGDTQYF. The CDR3 DNA reads as TGTGCCAGCCCCGCCGTGGGCGAGCGGAGTACGGGAGATACGCAGTATTTT.